The 5 T cell receptor beta chains given below trace back to one sample, sequenced in a study of shared clonotypes between healthy human individuals (dated by TCRdb to the early 2020s). Library method: the immunoSEQ multiplex PCR assay. In its TCRdb copy, this immuneACCESS table keeps in-frame sequences only and misses some clones. Where compared with another copy, unresolved V genes explain less than half of these, and the others have no known cause. The sample table shows about a million clones, and about 72% are seen once. The top ten clonotypes cover more than 0.85% of the sample. The sample taken for sequencing was memory CD4+ T cells from PBMCs. The cell subset or site label here, explained by the study, means: CD45RA-negative fraction. These receptors all stem from a man aged 18 to 30 in good health. Some clones in this sample may be carry-over from other donors' samples.

The chain recombines TRBV6-1 with TRBJ1-4, with D tentatively TRBD1 (5 bases). Trimming removed 10 bases at V and 8 bases at J, with 17 bases between. This CDR3 region has 13 residues. CDR1 and CDR2 from the germline V gene are MNHNS and SASEGT. CDR3 coding DNA: TGTGCCACACGACTGGGGGGATCGGAAAAACTGTTTTTT. Amino acids: CATRLGGSEKLFF.

This CDR3 is CASRNPNRVDGTEAFF. CDR3 bases: TGTGCCAGCAGGAACCCGAACAGGGTAGACGGCACTGAAGCTTTCTTT. This chain links TRBV2 with TRBJ1-1, with D tentatively TRBD1 (6 bases). The CDR3 totals 16 residues. V gave up 6 bases and J gave up 4 bases, with 21 bases separating them. Germline CDR1 and CDR2: SNHLY and FYNNEI.

The rearrangement uses TRBV5-4 and TRBJ2-5, with D possibly TRBD2 on 5 matching bases. Germline CDR1 is SGHNT and CDR2 is YYREEE (reference sequence). CDR3 length: 16 residues. V was shortened by 4 bases and J by 4 bases, with 20 bases between the two germline ends. CDR3 sequence reads: CASSPDLLRRGETQYF. The CDR3 DNA follows: TGTGCCAGCAGCCCCGATCTCCTACGACGGGGAGAGACCCAGTACTTC.

This chain joins TRBV25-1 and TRBJ2-7; possibly TRBD1 or TRBD2 for D (6 bases each). Germline CDR1 is MGHDK and CDR2 is SYGVNS. Trimming removed 2 bases at V and 5 bases at J, with 16 bases between. The CDR3 has 15 residues. The CDR3 DNA reads as TGTGCCAGCAGTGAAATGGGATCGGGGGCCCACGAGCAGTACTTC. Protein product: CASSEMGSGAHEQYF.

This clone was seen a few times. The same CDR3 is also encoded by other DNA sequences in this sample. V usage is TRBV7-2 and J usage is TRBJ1-2, with 7 bases fitting TRBD1. Germline lookup yields CDR1 SGHTA and CDR2 FQGNSA. The CDR3 length is 13 residues. V shed 4 bases and J 2 bases; nucleotides not matched to a gene: 1. CDR3 loop: CASSSGQNYGYTF. CDR3 DNA: TGTGCCAGCAGCTCGGGACAGAACTATGGCTACACCTTC.